This TCR beta chain is from a study of cytomegalovirus exposure and HLA in healthy donors. The overall study: Earlier sequencing of 150 million to 200 million T cells yielded roughly 120 million unique TCR beta sequences.

PCR amplification relied on 60 Vbeta primers (plus 13 Jbeta primers). The method was immunoSEQ multiplex PCR; TCRdb's version includes in-frame clones alone and lacks a portion of them. The sample consists of about 82,000 clones, around 80% of them appearing once. General observations from the study: Presence/absence analyses assumed roughly uniform sequencing depth across donors. Listed as cytomegalovirus-associated were 150 or so TCR beta chains. Earlier analysis found most TCR beta V segments productive about 90% or about 30% of the time.

Of note for this clone: Antigen specificity is unknown.

The clonotype was recovered from a human donor in good health. Sequences were obtained from PBMCs.

In DNA form, the CDR3 reads TGTGCCTGGAGTGTCGGGGGAGAAACTGAAGCTTTCTTT. As protein: CAWSVGGETEAFF. This chain uses TRBV30 with TRBJ1-1, with D possibly being TRBD1 (5 bases). Trimming cost V 0 bases and J 5 bases, with 10 bases left between them. This CDR3 contains 13 residues. CDR1 is GTSNPN and CDR2 is SVGIG in the germline V gene (reference sequence).